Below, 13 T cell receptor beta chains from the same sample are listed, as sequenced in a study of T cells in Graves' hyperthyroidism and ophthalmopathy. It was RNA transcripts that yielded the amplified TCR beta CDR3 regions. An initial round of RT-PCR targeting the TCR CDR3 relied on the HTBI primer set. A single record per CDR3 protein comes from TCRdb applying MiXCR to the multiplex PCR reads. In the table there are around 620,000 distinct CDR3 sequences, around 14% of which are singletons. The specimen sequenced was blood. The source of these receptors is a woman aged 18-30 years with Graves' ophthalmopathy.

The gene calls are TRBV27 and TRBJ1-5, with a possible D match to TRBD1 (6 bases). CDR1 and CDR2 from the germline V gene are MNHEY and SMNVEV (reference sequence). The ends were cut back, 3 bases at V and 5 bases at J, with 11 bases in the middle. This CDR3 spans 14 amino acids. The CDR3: CASSLETGYQPQHF. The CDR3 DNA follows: TGTGCCAGCAGTTTGGAAACAGGGTATCAGCCCCAGCATTTT.

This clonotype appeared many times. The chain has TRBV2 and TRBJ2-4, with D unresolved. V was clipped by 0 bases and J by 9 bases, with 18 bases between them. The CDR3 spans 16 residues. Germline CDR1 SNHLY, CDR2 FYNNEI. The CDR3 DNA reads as TGTGCCAGCAGTGAAGCGCTTCGCAGTCCCGAACCCATTCAGTACTTC. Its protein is CASSEALRSPEPIQYF.

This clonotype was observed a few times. This CDR3 reads CASSVDRGIYEQYF. For the CDR3, the DNA is TGTGCCAGCAGCGTGGACAGGGGGATCTACGAGCAGTACTTC. J is TRBJ2-7 and V is TRBV5-6; 10 bases are shared with TRBD1. The CDR3 covers 14 residues. Trimming removed 4 bases from V and 3 bases from J; junction bases left unmatched: 4. Germline assignment: CDR1 SGHDT and CDR2 YYEEEE.

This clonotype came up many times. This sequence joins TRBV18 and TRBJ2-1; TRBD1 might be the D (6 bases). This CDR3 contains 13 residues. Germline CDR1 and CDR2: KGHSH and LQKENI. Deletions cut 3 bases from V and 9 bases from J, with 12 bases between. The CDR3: CASSPTGLSEQFF. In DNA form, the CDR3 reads TGTGCCAGCTCACCTACAGGGTTAAGTGAGCAGTTCTTC.

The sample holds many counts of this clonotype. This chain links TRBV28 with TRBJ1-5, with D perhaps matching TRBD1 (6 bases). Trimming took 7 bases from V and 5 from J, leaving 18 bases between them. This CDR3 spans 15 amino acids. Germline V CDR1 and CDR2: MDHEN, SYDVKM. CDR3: CASISLGGYHQPQHF. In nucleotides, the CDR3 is TGTGCCAGCATATCCTTAGGGGGGTACCATCAGCCCCAGCATTTT.

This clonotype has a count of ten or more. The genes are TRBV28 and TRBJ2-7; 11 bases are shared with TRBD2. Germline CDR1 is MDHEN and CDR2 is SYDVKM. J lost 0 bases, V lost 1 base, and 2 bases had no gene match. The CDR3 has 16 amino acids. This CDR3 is CASSLLGTSGSYEQYF. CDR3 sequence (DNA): TGTGCCAGCAGTTTATTGGGGACTAGCGGCTCCTACGAGCAGTACTTC.

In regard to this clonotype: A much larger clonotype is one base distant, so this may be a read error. The CDR3 sequence: CSAGGTSVGEQYF. CDR3 DNA sequence: TGCAGTGCCGGGGGGACTAGCGTGGGAGAGCAGTACTTC. This chain connects TRBV20-1 to TRBJ2-7; 10 bases match TRBD2. Germline V gives CDR1 DFQATT, CDR2 SNEGSKA (reference sequence). The CDR3 is 13 residues long. Losses at the gene ends were 6 bases for V and 7 bases for J; bases not matched to a gene: 9.

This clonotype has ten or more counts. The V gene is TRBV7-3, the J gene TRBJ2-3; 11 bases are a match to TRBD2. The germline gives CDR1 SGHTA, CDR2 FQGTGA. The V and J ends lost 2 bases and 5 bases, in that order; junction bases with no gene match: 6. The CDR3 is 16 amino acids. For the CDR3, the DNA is TGTGCCAGCAGCTTAGTACTAGCGGGAGCCGAAGATACGCAGTATTTT. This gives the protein CASSLVLAGAEDTQYF.

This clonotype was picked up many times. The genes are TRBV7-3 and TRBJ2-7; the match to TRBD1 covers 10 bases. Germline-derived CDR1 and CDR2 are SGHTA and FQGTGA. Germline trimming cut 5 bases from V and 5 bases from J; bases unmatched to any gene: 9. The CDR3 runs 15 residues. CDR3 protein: CASSPTGTGADEQYF. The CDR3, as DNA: TGTGCCAGCAGCCCGACCGGGACAGGGGCCGACGAGCAGTACTTC. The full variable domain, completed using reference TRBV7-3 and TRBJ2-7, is GAGVSQTPSNKVTEKGKYVELRCDPISGHTALYWYRQSLGQGPEFLIYFQGTGAADDSGLPNDRFFAVRPEGSVSTLKIQRTERGDSAVYLCASSPTGTGADEQYFGPGTRLTVT.

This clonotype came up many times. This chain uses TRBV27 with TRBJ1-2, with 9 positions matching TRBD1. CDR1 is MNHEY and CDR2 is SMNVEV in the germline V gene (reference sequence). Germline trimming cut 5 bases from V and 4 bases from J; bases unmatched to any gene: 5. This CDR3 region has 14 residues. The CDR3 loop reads CASSPGDRVYGYTF. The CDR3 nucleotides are TGTGCCAGCAGTCCTGGGGACAGGGTCTATGGCTACACCTTC.

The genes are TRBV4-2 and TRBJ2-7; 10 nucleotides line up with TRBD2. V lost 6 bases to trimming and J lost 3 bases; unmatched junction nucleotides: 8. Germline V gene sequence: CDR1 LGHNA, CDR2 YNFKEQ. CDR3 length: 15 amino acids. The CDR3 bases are TGTGCCAGCAGACGATCTAGCGGGAGAGGCTACGAGCAGTACTTC. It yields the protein CASRRSSGRGYEQYF.

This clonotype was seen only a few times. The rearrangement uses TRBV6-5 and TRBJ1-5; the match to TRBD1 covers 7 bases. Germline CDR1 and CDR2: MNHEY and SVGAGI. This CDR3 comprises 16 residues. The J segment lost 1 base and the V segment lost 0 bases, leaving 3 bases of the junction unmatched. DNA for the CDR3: TGTGCCAGCAGTTACTCGCCCAGGGGGAGCAATCAGCCCCAGCATTTT. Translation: CASSYSPRGSNQPQHF.

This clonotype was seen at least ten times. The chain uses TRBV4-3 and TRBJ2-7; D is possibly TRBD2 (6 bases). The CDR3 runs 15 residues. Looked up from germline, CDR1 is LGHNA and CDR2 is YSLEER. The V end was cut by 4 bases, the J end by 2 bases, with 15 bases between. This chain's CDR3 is CASSLVGSSAYEQYF. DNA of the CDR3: TGCGCCAGCAGCCTCGTTGGGTCTAGCGCCTACGAGCAGTACTTC.